What follows are 27 T cell receptor beta chains derived from one specimen sequenced in a study of neurological immune-mediated disorders (dated by TCRdb to the late 2010s). Receptor libraries were prepared by 5' RACE. Sequenced using an Illumina HiSeq 2500. In TCRdb, the public reads were trimmed at Q25 with fastp and aligned with MiXCR, with productive beta chains retained. Rows merge per CDR3 protein into single entries with the most common DNA and genes. The sample includes about 120,000 distinct CDR3 sequences, with 3.2% observed a single time. Clones ranked in the top ten supply about 1.2% of the sample. The sequencing sample was made of PBMCs. Receptors originate from a woman aged 25 to 39 with multiple sclerosis.

In this sample, this clonotype turned up many times. The rearrangement joins TRBV7-2 to TRBJ1-1, with 7 nucleotides matching TRBD1. Unmatched junction bases numbered 12, after V lost 0 bases and J lost 5 bases. The CDR3 has 17 amino acids. The germline gives CDR1 SGHTA, CDR2 FQGNSA. The CDR3: CASSLAPPGGGRTEAFF. In DNA, the CDR3 is TGTGCCAGCAGCTTAGCTCCCCCAGGGGGGGGGAGGACTGAAGCTTTCTTT.

This clonotype was recorded many times. The chain links TRBV12-3 or TRBV12-4 to TRBJ2-7, with D hard to call. Trimming shortened V by 6 bases and J by 3 bases, and 9 bases separated the two germline ends. The CDR3 sequence is 12 residues long. The CDR3 DNA is TGTGCCAGCAGGAACGACAACTACGAGCAGTACTTC. Its translation: CASRNDNYEQYF.

This clonotype showed up many times. The chain carries TRBV6-2 or TRBV6-3 and TRBJ1-5; 7 nucleotides agree with TRBD1. The CDR3 runs to 18 residues. CDR1 is MNHEY and CDR2 is SVGEGT in the germline V gene. With V trimmed by 0 bases and J by 2 bases, 10 bases remained unmatched. The CDR3 loop is CASSYSMQGERRNQPQHF. The CDR3 nucleotides are TGTGCCAGCAGTTACTCGATGCAGGGGGAGAGGCGCAATCAGCCCCAGCATTTT.

This clonotype was seen many times. The rearrangement uses TRBV10-3 and TRBJ1-1; the D gene is possibly TRBD1 (5 bases). The CDR3 is 15 residues long. In germline, CDR1 is ENHRY, CDR2 SYGVKD. Trimming pared 0 bases from V and 0 bases from J, leaving 8 bases between. The CDR3 region is CAISESGPMNTEAFF. CDR3 in DNA: TGTGCCATCAGTGAGTCGGGGCCTATGAACACTGAAGCTTTCTTT.

There are many counts of this clonotype. Sequence at one end of the junction differs from germline and may be a read error. V is TRBV6-1 and J is TRBJ1-1; D gene ambiguous. The CDR3 runs 13 residues. Germline V gene sequence: CDR1 MNHNS, CDR2 SASEGT. CDR3: CASGDIMGTEAFF. The CDR3 DNA is TGTGCCAGCGGTGACATAATGGGAACTGAAGCTTTCTTT.

This clonotype was seen repeatedly, ten times or more. The V and J genes are TRBV7-2 and TRBJ2-1; 9 bases fit TRBD2. The V gene's germline CDR1 is SGHTA and CDR2 FQGNSA. The CDR3 loop spans 13 amino acids. V shed 1 base, J shed 15 bases, and the junction held 7 bases outside the gene matches. CDR3 bases: TGTGCCAGCAGCTTAGGTCTAGCGGGGAACCTGTTCTTC. It encodes CASSLGLAGNLFF.

This clonotype was detected ten times or more. The chain joins TRBV5-1 to TRBJ2-7; D is perhaps TRBD1 (6 bases). CDR3 length equals 17 residues. The ends were cut back, 2 bases at V and 4 bases at J, with 22 bases in the middle. Per germline, CDR1 SGHRS and CDR2 YFSETQ. The CDR3 is CASSFTHRDMGQYEQYF. CDR3 bases: TGCGCCAGCAGCTTTACCCACCGGGACATGGGTCAATACGAGCAGTACTTC.

Ten or more counts support this clonotype. V gene TRBV27 combines with J gene TRBJ1-2, with a tentative D call TRBD1 (5 bases). The germline CDR1 and CDR2 sequences are MNHEY and SMNVEV (reference sequence). The ends were cut back, 2 bases at V and 6 bases at J, with 7 bases in the middle. CDR3 size: 12 residues. The CDR3 DNA is TGTGCCAGCAGTTTAGTCAGGGATGGCTACACCTTC. Translated, it gives CASSLVRDGYTF.

The sample holds many counts of this clonotype. The chain carries TRBV15 and TRBJ2-1; D gene ambiguous. CDR3 size: 16 residues. Germline V gives CDR1 LNHNV, CDR2 YYDKDF (reference sequence). Trimming stripped 4 bases from V and 4 bases from J, with 17 bases between. CDR3 nucleotides: TGTGCCACCAGCATTGGCGAGGATTCGTTTTACAATGAGCAGTTCTTC. Amino acids: CATSIGEDSFYNEQFF. Full variable domain (missing parts from reference TRBV15 and TRBJ2-1): DAMVIQNPRYQVTQFGKPVTLSCSQTLNHNVMYWYQQKSSQAPKLLFHYYDKDFNNEADTPDNFQSRRPNTSFCFLDIRSPGLGDTAMYLCATSIGEDSFYNEQFFGPGTRLTVL.

This clonotype has ten or more counts. This rearrangement joins TRBV29-1 to TRBJ1-2; 7 positions match TRBD1. The CDR3 contains 11 residues. Losses at the gene ends were 7 bases for V and 5 bases for J; bases not matched to a gene: 4. Germline V gene sequence: CDR1 SQVTM, CDR2 ANQGSEA. The CDR3 nucleotides are TGCAGCGCTGGGGGACAGTATGGCTACACCTTC. Protein: CSAGGQYGYTF.

This clonotype was detected many times. V gene TRBV20-1 combines with J gene TRBJ2-5, with 12 bases matching TRBD2. Trimming cost V 3 bases and J 7 bases; bases outside gene matches: 6. The CDR3 loop spans 14 amino acids. CDR1 and CDR2 from the germline V gene are DFQATT and SNEGSKA (reference sequence). DNA for the CDR3: TGCAGTGCTAGGGACGGACTAGCGGGGACGACCCAGTACTTC. Encoded protein: CSARDGLAGTTQYF.

As regards this clonotype: A much larger clone differs from this one at a single base, so this may be a read error. This chain connects TRBV12-3 or TRBV12-4 to TRBJ1-6; D unclear. The CDR3 consists of 13 residues. CDR3 region: CASSLVWLSPLNF. The CDR3 coding sequence is TGTGCCAGCAGTTTGGTATGGTTGTCACCCCTCAACTTT.

Many counts were recorded for this clonotype. The V gene is TRBV6-2 or TRBV6-3, the J gene TRBJ1-2; D perhaps matches TRBD1 (6 bases). V was trimmed by 8 bases and J by 7 bases, leaving 17 bases between them. CDR3 length: 13 amino acids. The V gene's germline CDR1 is MNHEY and CDR2 SVGEGT. The CDR3 loop is CASWSRGILGYTF. CDR3 in DNA: TGTGCCAGCTGGTCCAGGGGAATTCTTGGCTACACCTTC.

This clonotype was detected many times. The chain has TRBV20-1 and TRBJ1-1, with 7 bases that match TRBD1. The CDR3 spans 13 residues. Germline V CDR1 and CDR2: DFQATT, SNEGSKA (reference sequence). V dropped 7 bases and J dropped 7; count of bases not matched to a gene: 12. CDR3 loop: CSVVGGGAGEAFF. The CDR3 region has the DNA TGCAGTGTTGTGGGAGGGGGCGCCGGTGAAGCTTTCTTT.

This clonotype was recorded many times. This sequence may be a read error, since a much larger clone differs from it by one base. The CDR3 spells CDSSLGNTEAFF. The CDR3 DNA sequence: TGTGACAGCAGTTTAGGGAACACTGAAGCTTTCTTT. J is TRBJ1-1 and V is TRBV12-3 or TRBV12-4; no reliable D call. The CDR3 contains 12 residues.

The chain joins TRBV12-3 or TRBV12-4 to TRBJ2-5; TRBD2 aligns across 9 bases. Losses at the gene ends were 3 bases for V and 2 bases for J; bases not matched to a gene: 4. This CDR3 region has 15 residues. DNA of the CDR3: TGTGCCAGCAGTTTTAGCGGGGGTCTACAAGAGACCCAGTACTTC. Translated: CASSFSGGLQETQYF.

This clonotype was detected many times. This chain connects TRBV7-8 to TRBJ2-1; D gene unclear. Looked up from germline, CDR1 is SGHVS and CDR2 is FQNEAQ. V lost 1 base to trimming and J lost 7 bases, with 8 bases between them. The CDR3 has 13 residues. This CDR3 reads CASSLVVVNEQFF. CDR3 DNA sequence: TGTGCCAGCAGCTTAGTGGTAGTAAATGAGCAGTTCTTC.

This clonotype was observed at least ten times. The V and J genes are TRBV6-5 and TRBJ1-5; maybe TRBD1 (5 bases). Germline V gives CDR1 MNHEY, CDR2 SVGAGI. This CDR3 has 13 amino acids. V lost 2 bases and J lost 4, with 6 bases in between. Here the CDR3 reads CASSYGGNQPQHF. CDR3 in DNA: TGTGCCAGCAGTTACGGGGGGAATCAGCCCCAGCATTTT.

This clonotype was seen repeatedly, ten times or more. The chain combines TRBV20-1 with TRBJ2-3; maybe TRBD2 (6 bases). The germline CDR1 and CDR2 sequences are DFQATT and SNEGSKA (reference sequence). Trimming left V 4 bases short and J 4 bases short, with 9 bases between. There are 12 residues in the CDR3. The CDR3 DNA reads as TGCAGTGCTATCAGACTAGCAGATACGCAGTATTTT. Translation: CSAIRLADTQYF.

This clonotype has at least ten counts. This sequence joins TRBV5-6 and TRBJ2-1; the match to TRBD2 covers 10 bases. Germline lookup yields CDR1 SGHDT and CDR2 YYEEEE. Losses at the gene ends were 0 bases for V and 2 bases for J; bases not matched to a gene: 8. CDR3 size: 18 residues. The CDR3 reads CASSLVSLAGAPYNEQFF. The CDR3 DNA reads as TGTGCCAGCAGCTTGGTCTCCCTAGCGGGAGCTCCCTACAATGAGCAGTTCTTC.

In the case of this clonotype: This may stem from a read error, because a much larger clone lies one nucleotide away. The chain combines TRBV20-1 with TRBJ2-3; TRBD1 might be the D (5 bases). Per the germline V gene, CDR1 is DFQATT and CDR2 is SNEGSKA (reference sequence). The CDR3 has 16 amino acids. This CDR3 is CSASKRKGRGTDKQYF. The CDR3 DNA reads as TGCAGTGCTAGCAAACGTAAGGGTAGGGGCACAGATAAGCAGTATTTT.

The sample holds many counts of this clonotype. The chain uses TRBV7-6 and TRBJ2-7; D is undetermined. CDR3 size: 14 residues. The germline CDR1 and CDR2 sequences are SGHVS and FNYEAQ. V was shortened by 5 bases and J by 0 bases, with 11 bases between the two germline ends. CDR3 protein: CASSKLVSSYEQYF. DNA for the CDR3: TGTGCCAGCAGCAAACTTGTAAGCTCCTACGAGCAGTACTTC.

This clonotype was seen ten or more times. The chain couples TRBV5-1 to TRBJ2-7, with 12 bases lining up with TRBD1. The CDR3 consists of 14 residues. V dropped 6 bases and J dropped 6; count of bases not matched to a gene: 7. In germline, CDR1 is SGHRS, CDR2 YFSETQ. CDR3 region: CASTSGTGGREQYF. In nucleotides, the CDR3 is TGCGCCAGCACCTCTGGGACAGGGGGCCGCGAGCAGTACTTC.

This clonotype came up many times. The genes are TRBV20-1 and TRBJ2-7; 7 bases are a match to TRBD1. CDR1 and CDR2 from the germline V gene are DFQATT and SNEGSKA (reference sequence). The CDR3 runs to 16 residues. V lost 4 bases and J lost 2; bases outside the gene matches: 14. The DNA of the CDR3 is TGCAGTGCTATCTCTCCAGGGACAGCCTTCCCCTACGAGCAGTACTTC. Its translation: CSAISPGTAFPYEQYF.

This clonotype has a count of ten or more. The chain combines TRBV27 with TRBJ2-5; the D gene is possibly TRBD1 (5 bases). V dropped 6 bases and J dropped 0 bases, with 11 bases sitting between them. The CDR3 has 14 amino acids. The V gene's germline CDR1 is MNHEY and CDR2 SMNVEV (reference sequence). The CDR3 loop is CASSANRYQETQYF. DNA of the CDR3: TGTGCCAGCAGCGCAAACAGGTACCAAGAGACCCAGTACTTC.

This clonotype was seen at least ten times. The chain joins TRBV10-2 to TRBJ2-3; TRBD2 matches 9 bases. V lost 6 bases, J lost 2 bases, and 3 bases stayed unmatched. The germline V gene encodes CDR1 WSHSY and CDR2 SAAADI. This CDR3 contains 14 residues. This CDR3 is CASRASGATDTQYF. CDR3 DNA sequence: TGCGCCAGCAGGGCTAGCGGGGCCACAGATACGCAGTATTTT.

The sample holds many counts of this clonotype. CDR3 loop: CSASLSGQPQHF. The CDR3 coding sequence is TGCAGTGCTAGTTTGTCTGGGCAGCCCCAGCATTTT. The rearrangement uses TRBV20-1 and TRBJ1-5; no clear D. This CDR3 is built from 12 residues. V shed 3 bases and J shed 7 bases, with 10 bases lying between them. The germline CDR1 and CDR2 sequences are DFQATT and SNEGSKA (reference sequence).